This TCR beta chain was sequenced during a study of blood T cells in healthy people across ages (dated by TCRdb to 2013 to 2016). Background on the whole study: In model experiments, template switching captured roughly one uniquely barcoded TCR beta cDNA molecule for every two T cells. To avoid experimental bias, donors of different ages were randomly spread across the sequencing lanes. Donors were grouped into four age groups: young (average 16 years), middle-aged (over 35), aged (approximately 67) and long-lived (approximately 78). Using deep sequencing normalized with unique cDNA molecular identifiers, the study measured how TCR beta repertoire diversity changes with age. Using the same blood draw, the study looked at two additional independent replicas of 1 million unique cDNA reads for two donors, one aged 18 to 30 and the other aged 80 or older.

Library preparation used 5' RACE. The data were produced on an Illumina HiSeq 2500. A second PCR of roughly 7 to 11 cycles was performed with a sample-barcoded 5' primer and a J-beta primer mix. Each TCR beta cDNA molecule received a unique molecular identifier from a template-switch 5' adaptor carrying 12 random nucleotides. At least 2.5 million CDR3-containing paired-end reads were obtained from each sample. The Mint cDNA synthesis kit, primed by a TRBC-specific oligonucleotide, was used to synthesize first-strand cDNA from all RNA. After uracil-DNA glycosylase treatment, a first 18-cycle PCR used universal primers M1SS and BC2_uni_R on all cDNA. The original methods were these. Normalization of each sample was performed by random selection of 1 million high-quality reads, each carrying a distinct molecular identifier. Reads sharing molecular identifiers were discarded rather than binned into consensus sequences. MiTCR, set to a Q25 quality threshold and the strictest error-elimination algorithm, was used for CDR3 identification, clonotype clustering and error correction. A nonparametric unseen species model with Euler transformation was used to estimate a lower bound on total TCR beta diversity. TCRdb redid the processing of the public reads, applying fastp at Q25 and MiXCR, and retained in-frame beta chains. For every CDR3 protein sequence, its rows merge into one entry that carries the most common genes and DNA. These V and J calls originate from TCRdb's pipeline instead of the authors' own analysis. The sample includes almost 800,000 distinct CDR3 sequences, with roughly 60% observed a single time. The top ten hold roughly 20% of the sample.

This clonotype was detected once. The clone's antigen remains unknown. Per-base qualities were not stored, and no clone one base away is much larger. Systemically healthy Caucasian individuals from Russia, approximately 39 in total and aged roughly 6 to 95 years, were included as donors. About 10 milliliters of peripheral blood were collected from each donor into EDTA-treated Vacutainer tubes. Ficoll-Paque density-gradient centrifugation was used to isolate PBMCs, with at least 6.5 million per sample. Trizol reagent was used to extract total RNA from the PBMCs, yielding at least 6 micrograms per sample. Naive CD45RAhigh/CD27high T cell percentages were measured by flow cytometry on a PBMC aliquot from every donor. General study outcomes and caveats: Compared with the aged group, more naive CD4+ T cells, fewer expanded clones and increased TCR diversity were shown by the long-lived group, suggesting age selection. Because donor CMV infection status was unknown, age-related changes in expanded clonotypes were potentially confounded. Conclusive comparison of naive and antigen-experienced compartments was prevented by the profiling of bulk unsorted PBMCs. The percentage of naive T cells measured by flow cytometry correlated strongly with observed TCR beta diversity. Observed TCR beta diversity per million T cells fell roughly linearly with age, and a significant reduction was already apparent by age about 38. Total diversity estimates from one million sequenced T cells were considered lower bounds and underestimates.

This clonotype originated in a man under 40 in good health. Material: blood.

The CDR3 reads as follows: CASSVGPGTSDEQFF. The DNA sequence is given as TGTGCCAGCAGCGTAGGGCCAGGTACCTCCGATGAGCAGTTCTTC. In this chain, TRBV9 is recombined with TRBJ2-1; too little of a D gene remains to name it. CDR1 is given as SGDLS and CDR2 as YYNGEE, both from the germline V gene. CDR3 length: 15 amino acids, cysteine to phenylalanine. Left in the record is the CDR3 DNA by itself, 45 bases read in frame from the first base. Trimming costs V 0 bases and J 8 bases, and their ends lie 15 bases apart.